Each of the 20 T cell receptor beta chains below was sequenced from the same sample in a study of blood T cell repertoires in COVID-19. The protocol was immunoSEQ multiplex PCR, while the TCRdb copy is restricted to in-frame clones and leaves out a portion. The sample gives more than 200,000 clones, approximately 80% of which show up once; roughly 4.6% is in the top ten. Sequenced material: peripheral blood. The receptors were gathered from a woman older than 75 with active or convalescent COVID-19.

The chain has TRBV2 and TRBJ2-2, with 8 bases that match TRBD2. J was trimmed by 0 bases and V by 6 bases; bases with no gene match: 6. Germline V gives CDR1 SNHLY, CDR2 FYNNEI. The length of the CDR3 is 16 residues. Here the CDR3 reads CASSPLAATNTGELFF. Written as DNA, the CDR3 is TGTGCCAGCAGCCCACTAGCGGCTACGAACACCGGGGAGCTGTTTTTT.

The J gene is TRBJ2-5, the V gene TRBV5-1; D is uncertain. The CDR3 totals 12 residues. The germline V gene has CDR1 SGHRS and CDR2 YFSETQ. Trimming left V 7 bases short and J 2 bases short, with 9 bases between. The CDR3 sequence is CASFVVQETQYF. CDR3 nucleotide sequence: TGCGCCAGCTTTGTAGTTCAAGAGACCCAGTACTTC.

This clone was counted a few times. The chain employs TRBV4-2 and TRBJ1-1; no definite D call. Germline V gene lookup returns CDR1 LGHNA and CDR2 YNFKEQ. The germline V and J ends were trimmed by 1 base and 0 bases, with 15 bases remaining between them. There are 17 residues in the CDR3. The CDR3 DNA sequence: TGTGCCAGCAGCCAAGCCCAGACCGGGATGATGAACACTGAAGCTTTCTTT. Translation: CASSQAQTGMMNTEAFF.

The CDR3, as DNA: TGTGCCTGGAGTGTTCGGGGGTATGGCAATCAGCCCCAGCATTTT. Its protein is CAWSVRGYGNQPQHF. J is TRBJ1-5 and V is TRBV30, with a tentative D call TRBD1 (5 bases). The germline V gene encodes CDR1 GTSNPN and CDR2 SVGIG (reference sequence). CDR3 size: 15 residues. The ends were cut back, 0 bases at V and 2 bases at J, with 11 bases in the middle.

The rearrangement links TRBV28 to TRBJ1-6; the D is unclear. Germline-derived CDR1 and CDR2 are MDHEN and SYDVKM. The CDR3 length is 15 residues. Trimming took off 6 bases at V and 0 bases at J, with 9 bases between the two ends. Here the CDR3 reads CASSPADSYNSPLHF. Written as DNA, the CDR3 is TGTGCCAGCAGCCCTGCGGACTCCTATAATTCACCCCTCCACTTT. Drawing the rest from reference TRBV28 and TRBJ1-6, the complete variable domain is DVKVTQSSRYLVKRTGEKVFLECVQDMDHENMFWYRQDPGLGLRLIYFSYDVKMKEKGDIPEGYSVSREKKERFSLILESASTNQTSMYLCASSPADSYNSPLHFGNGTRLTVT.

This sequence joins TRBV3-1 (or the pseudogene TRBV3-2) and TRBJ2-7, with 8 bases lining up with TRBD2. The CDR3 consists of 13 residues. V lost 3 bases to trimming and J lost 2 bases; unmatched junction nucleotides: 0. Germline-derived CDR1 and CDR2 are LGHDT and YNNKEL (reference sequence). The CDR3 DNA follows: TGTGCCAGCAGCCACGGGAGGGCCTACGAGCAGTACTTC. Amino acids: CASSHGRAYEQYF.

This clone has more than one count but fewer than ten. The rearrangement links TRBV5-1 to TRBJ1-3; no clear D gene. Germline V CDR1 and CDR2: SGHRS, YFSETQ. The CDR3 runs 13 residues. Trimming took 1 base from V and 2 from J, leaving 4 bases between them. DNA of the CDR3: TGCGCCAGCAGCTTGTCGGCTGGAAACACCATATATTTT. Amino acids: CASSLSAGNTIYF.

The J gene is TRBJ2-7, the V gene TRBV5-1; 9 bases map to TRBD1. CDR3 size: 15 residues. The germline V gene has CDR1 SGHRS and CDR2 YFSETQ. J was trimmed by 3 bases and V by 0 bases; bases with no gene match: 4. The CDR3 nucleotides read TGCGCCAGCAGCTTGGCTACAGGGGGCTTCTACGAGCAGTACTTC. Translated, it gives CASSLATGGFYEQYF.

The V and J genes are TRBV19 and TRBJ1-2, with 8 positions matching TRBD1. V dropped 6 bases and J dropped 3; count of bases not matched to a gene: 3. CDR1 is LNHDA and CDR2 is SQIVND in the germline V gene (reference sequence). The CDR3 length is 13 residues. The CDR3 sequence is CASRQDRDYGYTF. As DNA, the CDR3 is TGTGCCAGTAGACAGGACAGGGACTATGGCTACACCTTC.

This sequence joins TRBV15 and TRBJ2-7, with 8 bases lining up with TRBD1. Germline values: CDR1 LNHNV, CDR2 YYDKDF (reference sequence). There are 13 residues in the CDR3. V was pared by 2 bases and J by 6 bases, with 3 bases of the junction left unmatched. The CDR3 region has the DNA TGTGCCACCAGCAGAAGGACAGGGAGCGAGCAGTACTTC. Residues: CATSRRTGSEQYF.

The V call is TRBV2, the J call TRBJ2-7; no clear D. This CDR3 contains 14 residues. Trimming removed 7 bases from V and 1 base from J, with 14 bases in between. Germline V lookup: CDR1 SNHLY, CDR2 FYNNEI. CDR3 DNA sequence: TGTGCCAGCACATTCTCGCGATCGTCCTACGAGCAGTACTTC. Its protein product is CASTFSRSSYEQYF.

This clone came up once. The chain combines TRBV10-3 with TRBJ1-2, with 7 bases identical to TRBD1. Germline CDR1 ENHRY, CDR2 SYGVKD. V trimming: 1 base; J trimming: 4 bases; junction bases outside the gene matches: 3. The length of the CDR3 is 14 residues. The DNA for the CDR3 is TGTGCCATCAGTGAGTTCGGGACAGCCTATGGCTACACCTTC. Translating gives CAISEFGTAYGYTF.

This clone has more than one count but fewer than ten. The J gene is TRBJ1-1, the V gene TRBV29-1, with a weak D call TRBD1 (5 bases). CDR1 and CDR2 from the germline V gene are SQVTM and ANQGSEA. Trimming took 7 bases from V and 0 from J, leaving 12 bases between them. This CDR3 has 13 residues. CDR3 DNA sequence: TGCAGCGCGGGGACTGGCGTGAACACTGAAGCTTTCTTT. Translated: CSAGTGVNTEAFF.

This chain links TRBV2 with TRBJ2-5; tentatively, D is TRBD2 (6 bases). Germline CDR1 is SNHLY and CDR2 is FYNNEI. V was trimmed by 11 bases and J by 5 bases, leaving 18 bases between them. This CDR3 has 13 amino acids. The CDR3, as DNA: TGTGCCCAAGCACGGGGGATGGAGGAGACCCAGTACTTC. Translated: CAQARGMEETQYF.

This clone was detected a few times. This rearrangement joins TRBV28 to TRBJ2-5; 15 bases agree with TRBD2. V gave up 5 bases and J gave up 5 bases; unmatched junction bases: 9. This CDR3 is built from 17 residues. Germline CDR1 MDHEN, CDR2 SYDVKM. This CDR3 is CASSPWTSGRAGETQYF. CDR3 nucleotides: TGTGCCAGCAGTCCCTGGACTAGCGGGAGGGCCGGGGAGACCCAGTACTTC.

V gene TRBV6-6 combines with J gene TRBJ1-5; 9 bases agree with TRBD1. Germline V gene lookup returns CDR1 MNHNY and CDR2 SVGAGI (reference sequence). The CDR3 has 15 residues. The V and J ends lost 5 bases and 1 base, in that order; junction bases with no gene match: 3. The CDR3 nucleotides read TGTGCCAGCAGTACAGGGGGCTCGAGCAATCAGCCCCAGCATTTT. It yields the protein CASSTGGSSNQPQHF.

The CDR3 bases are TGTGCCAGCAGTTCGGGACAGTCTGGCTATGGCTACACCTTC. Translation: CASSSGQSGYGYTF. This rearrangement joins TRBV27 to TRBJ1-2; 7 bases match TRBD1. Looked up from germline, CDR1 is MNHEY and CDR2 is SMNVEV (reference sequence). V lost 4 bases to trimming and J lost 4 bases; unmatched junction nucleotides: 6. This CDR3 is built from 14 residues.

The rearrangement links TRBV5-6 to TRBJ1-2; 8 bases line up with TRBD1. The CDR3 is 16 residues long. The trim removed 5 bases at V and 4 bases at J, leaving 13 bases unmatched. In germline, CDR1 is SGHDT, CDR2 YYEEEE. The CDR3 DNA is TGTGCCAGCAGGCCCGGCCAGGGGGCTTTAACCTATGGCTACACCTTC. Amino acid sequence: CASRPGQGALTYGYTF.

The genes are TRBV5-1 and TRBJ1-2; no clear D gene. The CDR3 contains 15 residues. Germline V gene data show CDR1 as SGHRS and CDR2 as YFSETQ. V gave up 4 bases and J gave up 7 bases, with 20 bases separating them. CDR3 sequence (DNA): TGCGCCAGCAGCCTCGACGCTACAGCCTTGGGTGGCTACACCTTC. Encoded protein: CASSLDATALGGYTF. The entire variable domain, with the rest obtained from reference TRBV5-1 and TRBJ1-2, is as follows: KAGVTQTPRYLIKTRGQQVTLSCSPISGHRSVSWYQQTPGQGLQFLFEYFSETQRNKGNFPGRFSGRQFSNSRSEMNVSTLELGDSALYLCASSLDATALGGYTFGSGTRLTVV.

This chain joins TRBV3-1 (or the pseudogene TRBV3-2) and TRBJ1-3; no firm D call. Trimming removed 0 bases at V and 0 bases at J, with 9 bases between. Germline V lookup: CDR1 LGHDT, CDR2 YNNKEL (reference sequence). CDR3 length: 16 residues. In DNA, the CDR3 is TGTGCCAGCAGCCAAGATTGGCTGTCCTCTGGAAACACCATATATTTT. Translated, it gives CASSQDWLSSGNTIYF.